These 3 T cell receptor beta chains share one sample of origin, sequenced in a study of OX40 agonist ivuxolimab in advanced cancers. Produced via immunoSEQ multiplex PCR; TCRdb's table is partial and in-frame only. Altogether fewer than 85,000 clones are present, roughly 91% being singletons, with the ten largest covering approximately 2.4%. The source was CD4+ or CD8+ T cells sorted from blood, collected in a trial of the OX40 agonist ivuxolimab. These receptors originate from an adult with an advanced solid tumor such as melanoma, head and neck, liver or kidney cancer.

The chain uses TRBV5-1 and TRBJ1-1, with 7 nucleotides matching TRBD1. With 0 bases clipped from V and 1 base from J, the junction kept 6 bases outside the gene matches. Germline loops: CDR1 SGHRS, CDR2 YFSETQ. CDR3 size: 16 residues. The CDR3 loop is CASSLGPGTENTEAFF. The CDR3 DNA follows: TGCGCCAGCAGCTTGGGGCCCGGGACAGAGAACACTGAAGCTTTCTTT.

The CDR3 nucleotides are TGTGCCATTACGGGCCAAGGGGGTGAGCAGTTCTTC. Protein product: CAITGQGGEQFF. The chain employs TRBV28 and TRBJ2-1; D is perhaps TRBD1 (6 bases). The CDR3 is made up of 12 amino acids. From germline, CDR1 is MDHEN and CDR2 SYDVKM. V was clipped by 10 bases and J by 9 bases, with 16 bases between them.

V gene TRBV6-1 combines with J gene TRBJ2-7; 9 bases agree with TRBD2. The CDR3 covers 15 residues. Germline V gene sequence: CDR1 MNHNS, CDR2 SASEGT. V gave up 8 bases and J gave up 5 bases; unmatched junction bases: 13. The CDR3 sequence is CASRTRIAGAHEQYF. In DNA, the CDR3 is TGTGCCAGCCGAACTAGAATAGCGGGAGCACACGAGCAGTACTTC.